These T cell receptor beta chains were read from a single sample in a study of blood T cell repertoires in COVID-19. Libraries were prepared by immunoSEQ multiplex PCR; TCRdb keeps only in-frame clonotypes and omits some of them. This sample carries 120,000 to 150,000 clones, 84% of them seen once, and the ten largest clones take approximately 5.7%. Sequencing was done on a sample of PBMCs or T cells enriched from blood (not recorded which). Receptors were obtained from a woman between 50 and 59 years old who had been exposed to COVID-19. CDR3s include the opening cysteine and the closing phenylalanine or tryptophan. D genes are given only for firm matches. A clone size is listed for some rows: how often the clone was seen (once, few, many), or a class if it is expanded.

v_gene	d_gene	abundance	j_gene	CDR3aa	CDR3nt
TRBV3-1/TRBV3-2	NA	NA	TRBJ1-2	CASSPRGGGEGYTF	TGTGCCAGCAGCCCCCGCGGGGGGGGCGAGGGCTACACCTTC
TRBV6-6	NA	NA	TRBJ1-1	CASSLTGTNTEAFF	TGTGCCAGCAGTTTGACAGGAACGAACACTGAAGCTTTCTTT
TRBV14	NA	few	TRBJ1-6	CASSHRGDNSPLHF	TGTGCCAGCAGCCACAGGGGCGATAATTCACCCCTCCACTTT
TRBV3-1/TRBV3-2	NA	NA	TRBJ1-5	CASSQDLAEGSPQHF	TGTGCCAGCAGCCAAGATCTGGCGGAGGGATCGCCCCAGCATTTT
TRBV29-1	NA	NA	TRBJ1-2	CSVEDPGGLYYGYTF	TGCAGCGTTGAAGATCCAGGCGGACTCTACTATGGCTACACCTTC
TRBV5-6	TRBD2	few	TRBJ2-5	CASSSGLEETQYF	TGTGCCAGCAGCTCCGGACTAGAGGAGACCCAGTACTTC
TRBV18	TRBD1	NA	TRBJ2-5	CASSPPGQGGTQYF	TGTGCCAGCTCACCCCCGGGACAGGGGGGGACCCAGTACTTC
TRBV6-5	TRBD1	NA	TRBJ2-7	CASSYSSGQGVYEQYF	TGTGCCAGCAGTTACTCGTCGGGACAGGGAGTTTACGAGCAGTACTTC
TRBV5-1	TRBD1	NA	TRBJ2-7	CASSGTGGSYEQYF	TGCGCCAGCAGCGGGACAGGGGGCAGCTACGAGCAGTACTTC
TRBV7-6	NA	NA	TRBJ2-2	CASSGTGGVELFF	TGTGCCAGCAGCGGTACAGGGGGGGTGGAGCTGTTTTTT
TRBV28	TRBD2	few	TRBJ2-3	CATLAGGHGDTQYF	TGTGCCACCTTAGCGGGGGGGCATGGAGATACGCAGTATTTT
TRBV7-3	TRBD1	NA	TRBJ2-1	CASSLGWTAGGLNEQFF	TGTGCCAGCAGCTTAGGTTGGACGGCAGGGGGCCTCAATGAGCAGTTCTTC
TRBV4-3	NA	NA	TRBJ2-7	CASSQGAQGDSYEQYF	TGCGCCAGCAGCCAAGGGGCACAAGGGGACTCCTACGAGCAGTACTTC
TRBV11-2	NA	NA	TRBJ2-3	CASSLGSVPVGYF	TGTGCCAGCAGCTTAGGGAGTGTCCCCGTGGGTTATTTT
TRBV13	NA	NA	TRBJ2-1	CASSLGQSSSYNEQFF	TGTGCCAGCAGCTTAGGACAGTCGAGCTCCTACAATGAGCAGTTCTTC
TRBV14	TRBD1	NA	TRBJ2-6	CASSRRRDRGDPGANVLTF	TGTGCCAGCAGCCGCCGGAGGGACAGGGGTGATCCTGGGGCCAACGTCCTGACTTTC
TRBV4-3	TRBD1	NA	TRBJ2-2	CASSLVWGQDGNTGELFF	TGCGCCAGCAGCCTCGTCTGGGGACAGGATGGGAACACCGGGGAGCTGTTTTTT
TRBV18	NA	NA	TRBJ2-5	CASSTGETQYF	TGTGCCAGCTCAACCGGAGAGACCCAGTACTTC
TRBV5-1	NA	NA	TRBJ1-3	CASSPQQGSGSGNTIYF	TGCGCCAGCAGCCCTCAACAGGGTTCAGGTTCTGGAAACACCATATATTTT
TRBV7-4	NA	few	TRBJ1-6	CASSGPGGSSYNSPLHF	TGTGCCAGCAGCGGGCCTGGGGGGAGCTCCTATAATTCACCCCTCCACTTT
TRBV21-1	NA	NA	TRBJ2-1	CASSSTGNEQFF	TGTGCCAGCAGCAGTACGGGGAATGAGCAGTTCTTC
TRBV6-2/TRBV6-3	TRBD2	once	TRBJ2-3	CASSLALSGSVDTQYF	TGTGCCAGCAGCCTCGCCCTGAGCGGGAGTGTGGATACGCAGTATTTT
TRBV14	TRBD2	NA	TRBJ2-1	CASSQPTSGGRSNEQFF	TGTGCCAGCAGCCAACCTACTAGCGGGGGGCGAAGTAATGAGCAGTTCTTC
TRBV6-6	NA	NA	TRBJ2-2	CASSHSLVADTGELFF	TGTGCCAGCAGCCATTCGCTCGTAGCGGACACCGGGGAGCTGTTTTTT
TRBV5-6	NA	NA	TRBJ1-6	CASSFPYSPLHF	TGTGCCAGCAGCTTCCCTTATTCACCCCTCCACTTT
TRBV27	NA	NA	TRBJ1-1	CASSPGMNTEAFF	TGTGCCAGCAGCCCAGGCATGAACACTGAAGCTTTCTTT
TRBV6-5	TRBD1	NA	TRBJ1-6	CASSYSGTGRSPLHF	TGTGCCAGCAGTTACAGCGGGACAGGTCGTTCACCCCTCCACTTT
TRBV30	TRBD2	NA	TRBJ2-5	CAWSVIAGGPGETQYF	TGTGCCTGGAGTGTTATAGCGGGAGGGCCTGGGGAGACCCAGTACTTC
TRBV3-1/TRBV3-2	NA	few	TRBJ2-1	CASSQQGLGLGNEQFF	TGTGCCAGCAGCCAACAGGGACTGGGCTTAGGGAATGAGCAGTTCTTC
TRBV7-2	NA	NA	TRBJ2-1	CASRSNTGDNEQFF	TGTGCCAGCAGAAGTAATACGGGGGACAATGAGCAGTTCTTC
TRBV9	NA	NA	TRBJ2-7	CASSVAGLNSYEQYF	TGTGCCAGCAGCGTAGCAGGGCTCAACTCCTACGAGCAGTACTTC
TRBV10-2	NA	NA	TRBJ1-5	CASSEEGTRNQPQHF	TGCGCCAGCAGTGAGGAAGGGACAAGAAATCAGCCCCAGCATTTT
TRBV7-9	NA	NA	TRBJ1-4	CASFMTNEKLFF	TGTGCCAGCTTTATGACTAATGAAAAACTGTTTTTT